Sequencing of this TCR beta chain was carried out in a study of cytomegalovirus exposure and HLA in healthy donors. The overall study: An earlier analysis found fewer than 140 million unique TCR beta sequences from about 190 million T cells.

In regard to this clone: Its antigen is unidentified.

The CDR3 has 16 amino acids. Looked up from germline, CDR1 is SQVTM and CDR2 is ANQGSEA. J was trimmed by 4 bases and V by 4 bases; bases with no gene match: 13. Study-wide results and caveats: A missense DCLRE1C variant was associated with V- and J-gene trimming of TCR beta chains in a later analysis, and an independent cohort replicated the association. Other equally common chains were less clonally expanded than HLA-associated TCR beta chains, a later analysis showed.

Amplification used 60 Vbeta primers and 13 Jbeta primers. Clones were sequenced by immunoSEQ multiplex PCR, and TCRdb holds only the in-frame ones, with some missing. The top ten clones hold 2% to 3% of a sample with almost 85,000 clones, roughly 78% of them seen once. The receptor was derived from a male donor in good health and CMV-seropositive. The sample comprised PBMCs. The J gene is TRBJ2-7, the V gene TRBV29-1; 10 nucleotides match TRBD2. For the CDR3, the DNA is TGCAGCGTTGGGACACTGCTAGCGGGAGCTTCTTACGAGCAGTACTTC. Its translation: CSVGTLLAGASYEQYF.